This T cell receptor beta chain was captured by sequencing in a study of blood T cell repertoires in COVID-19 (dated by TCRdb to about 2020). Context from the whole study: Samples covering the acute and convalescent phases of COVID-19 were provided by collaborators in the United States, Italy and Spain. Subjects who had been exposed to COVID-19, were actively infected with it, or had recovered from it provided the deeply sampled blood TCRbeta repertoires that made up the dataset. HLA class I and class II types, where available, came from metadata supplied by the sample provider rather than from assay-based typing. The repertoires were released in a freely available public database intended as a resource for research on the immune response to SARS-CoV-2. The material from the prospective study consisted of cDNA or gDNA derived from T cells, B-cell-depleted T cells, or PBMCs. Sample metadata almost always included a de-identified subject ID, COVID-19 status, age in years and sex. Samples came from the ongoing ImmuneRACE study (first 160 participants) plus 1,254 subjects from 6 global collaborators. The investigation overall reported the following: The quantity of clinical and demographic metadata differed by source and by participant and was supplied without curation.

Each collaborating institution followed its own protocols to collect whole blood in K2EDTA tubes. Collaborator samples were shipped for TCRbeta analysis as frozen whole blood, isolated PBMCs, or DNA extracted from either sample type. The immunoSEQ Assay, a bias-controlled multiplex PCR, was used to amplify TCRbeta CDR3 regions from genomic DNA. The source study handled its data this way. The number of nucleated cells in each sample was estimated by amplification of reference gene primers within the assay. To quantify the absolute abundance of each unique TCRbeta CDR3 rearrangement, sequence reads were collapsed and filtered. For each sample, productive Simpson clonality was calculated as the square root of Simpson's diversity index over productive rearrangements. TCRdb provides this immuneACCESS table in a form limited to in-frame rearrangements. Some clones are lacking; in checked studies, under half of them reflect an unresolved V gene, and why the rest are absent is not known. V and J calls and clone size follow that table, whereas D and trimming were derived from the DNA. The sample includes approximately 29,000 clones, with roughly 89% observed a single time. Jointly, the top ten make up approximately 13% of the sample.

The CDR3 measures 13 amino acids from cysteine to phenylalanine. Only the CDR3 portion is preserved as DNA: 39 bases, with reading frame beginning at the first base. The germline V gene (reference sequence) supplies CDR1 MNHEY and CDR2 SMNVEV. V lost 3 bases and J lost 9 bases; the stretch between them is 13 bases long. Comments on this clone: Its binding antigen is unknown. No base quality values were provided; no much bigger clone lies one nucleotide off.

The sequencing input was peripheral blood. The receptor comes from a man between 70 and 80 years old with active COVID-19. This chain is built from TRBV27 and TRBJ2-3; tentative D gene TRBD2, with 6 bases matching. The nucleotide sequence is TGTGCCAGCAGTTTTTCCCGGCGGGACACGCAGTATTTT. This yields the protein CASSFSRRDTQYF.